Listed below are T cell receptor beta chains from one sample, sequenced in a study of shared clonotypes between healthy human individuals. Some clones are missing from TCRdb's copy, which holds only in-frame ones; the method was immunoSEQ multiplex PCR. Among over 1.5 million clones listed, 95% to 99% were seen once. The sequenced sample was naive CD4+ T cells sorted from blood. The receptors come from a young man in good health. Each CDR3 is given with its conserved first and last residue. The D gene is left open where the match is weak. The size field is filled for only some rows; it gives once, few, many or a size class.

V gene: TRBV5-1; clone size: .; D gene: .; J gene: TRBJ2-3; CDR3 DNA: TGCGCCAGCAGCACCCCGCGGGCAGACGCTAGCACAGATACGCAGTATTTT; CDR3 protein: CASSTPRADASTDTQYF
V gene: TRBV29-1; clone size: .; D gene: .; J gene: TRBJ1-1; CDR3 DNA: TGCAGCGTTGGATTAGTCAGGGCGACAATTGAAGCTTTCTTT; CDR3 protein: CSVGLVRATIEAFF
V gene: TRBV6-6; clone size: once; D gene: TRBD1; J gene: TRBJ1-5; CDR3 DNA: TGTGCCAGCACATCTTCCCGACAGGGGGTTCAGCCCCAGCATTTT; CDR3 protein: CASTSSRQGVQPQHF
V gene: TRBV5-4; clone size: .; D gene: .; J gene: TRBJ2-1; CDR3 DNA: TGTGCCAGCGGAGGATGGAGGCGGGACCCTTCTTACAATGAGCAGTTCTTC; CDR3 protein: CASGGWRRDPSYNEQFF
V gene: TRBV18; clone size: .; D gene: .; J gene: TRBJ2-1; CDR3 DNA: TGTGCCAGCTCACCAAGCCGGGGGTCCTACAATGAGCAGTTCTTC; CDR3 protein: CASSPSRGSYNEQFF
V gene: TRBV28; clone size: .; D gene: .; J gene: TRBJ2-7; CDR3 DNA: TGTGCCAGCAGAAGCTCCTACGAGCAGTACTTC; CDR3 protein: CASRSSYEQYF
V gene: TRBV5-1; clone size: .; D gene: .; J gene: TRBJ1-2; CDR3 DNA: TGCGCCAGCAGCTTGGGGGTCGAGGGGCTTGGCTACACCTTC; CDR3 protein: CASSLGVEGLGYTF
V gene: TRBV7-2; clone size: .; D gene: .; J gene: TRBJ2-7; CDR3 DNA: TGTGCCAGCAGCTTAGTTGATTCCTACGAGCAGTACTTC; CDR3 protein: CASSLVDSYEQYF
V gene: TRBV7-3; clone size: .; D gene: .; J gene: TRBJ2-7; CDR3 DNA: TGTGCCAGCAGCTTGGGCAGCACCTACGAGCAGTACTTC; CDR3 protein: CASSLGSTYEQYF
V gene: TRBV18; clone size: .; D gene: .; J gene: TRBJ2-2; CDR3 DNA: TGTGCCAGCTCACCACTCCCAAGCACCGGGGAGCTGTTTTTT; CDR3 protein: CASSPLPSTGELFF
V gene: TRBV6-6; clone size: once; D gene: .; J gene: TRBJ2-7; CDR3 DNA: TGTGCCAGCAGTTCTAGCACCGAGCAGTACTTC; CDR3 protein: CASSSSTEQYF
V gene: TRBV7-9; clone size: .; D gene: TRBD2; J gene: TRBJ2-1; CDR3 DNA: TGTGCCAGCAGCTCAAAAGCGGGACCTCCCGTGCATGAGCAGTTCTTC; CDR3 protein: CASSSKAGPPVHEQFF
V gene: TRBV25-1; clone size: .; D gene: .; J gene: TRBJ1-5; CDR3 DNA: TGTGCCAGCAGTGTGACCGGCGCGGAGCCTCAGCATTTT; CDR3 protein: CASSVTGAEPQHF
V gene: TRBV9; clone size: .; D gene: .; J gene: TRBJ1-5; CDR3 DNA: TGTGCCAGCAGCGTAAGTAGCAATCAGCCCCAGCATTTT; CDR3 protein: CASSVSSNQPQHF
V gene: TRBV14; clone size: .; D gene: .; J gene: TRBJ2-3; CDR3 DNA: TGTGCCAGCAGCCAAGGGGTAGCTGGTCTCACAGATACGCAGTATTTT; CDR3 protein: CASSQGVAGLTDTQYF
V gene: TRBV14; clone size: .; D gene: TRBD1; J gene: TRBJ2-7; CDR3 DNA: TGTGCCAGCAGCCAAGAAAACAGGGGGTCCTACGAGCAGTACTTC; CDR3 protein: CASSQENRGSYEQYF
V gene: TRBV30; clone size: once; D gene: .; J gene: TRBJ2-2; CDR3 DNA: TGTGCCTGGGCGGGCCGTCGCACCGGGGAGCTGTTTTTT; CDR3 protein: CAWAGRRTGELFF
V gene: TRBV9; clone size: .; D gene: .; J gene: TRBJ1-1; CDR3 DNA: TGTGCCAGCAGCCCCTCGGTTGGGGGTGAAGCTTTCTTT; CDR3 protein: CASSPSVGGEAFF
V gene: TRBV2; clone size: .; D gene: .; J gene: TRBJ1-1; CDR3 DNA: TGTGCCAGCCTGGGGGGGTTGAACACTGAAGCTTTCTTT; CDR3 protein: CASLGGLNTEAFF
V gene: TRBV30; clone size: .; D gene: TRBD2; J gene: TRBJ2-5; CDR3 DNA: TGTGCCTGGAGTACCCTAGCGGGGGCCTTGGAGACCCAGTACTTC; CDR3 protein: CAWSTLAGALETQYF
V gene: TRBV6-1; clone size: .; D gene: TRBD1; J gene: TRBJ1-5; CDR3 DNA: TGTGCCAGCAGTGGAACGACAGGGTCGGGTCAGCCCCAGCATTTT; CDR3 protein: CASSGTTGSGQPQHF
V gene: TRBV18; clone size: .; D gene: .; J gene: TRBJ2-1; CDR3 DNA: TGTGCCAGCTCACCATGGGGGGACCTAAACAATGAGCAGTTCTTC; CDR3 protein: CASSPWGDLNNEQFF
V gene: TRBV11-2; clone size: .; D gene: TRBD2; J gene: TRBJ2-2; CDR3 DNA: TGTGCCAGCAACCGACTAGCGGGGTTCCCCGGGGAGCTGTTTTTT; CDR3 protein: CASNRLAGFPGELFF
V gene: TRBV18; clone size: .; D gene: TRBD2; J gene: TRBJ2-2; CDR3 DNA: TGTGCCAGCTCACCACCGTGGGCGGGAGGCGACGGGGAGCTGTTTTTT; CDR3 protein: CASSPPWAGGDGELFF
V gene: TRBV7-8; clone size: .; D gene: .; J gene: TRBJ2-5; CDR3 DNA: TGTGCCAGCAGCTCACCCCAGACGCCAGAGACCCAGTACTTC; CDR3 protein: CASSSPQTPETQYF
V gene: TRBV6-8; clone size: .; D gene: TRBD2; J gene: TRBJ2-7; CDR3 DNA: TGTGCCAGCAGTTACGTCCCCAACGGGGGGTACGAGCAGTACTTC; CDR3 protein: CASSYVPNGGYEQYF
V gene: TRBV5-4; clone size: .; D gene: TRBD1; J gene: TRBJ1-2; CDR3 DNA: TGTGCCAGCAGTTCGGCGGATTTGACAGGGAACTATGGCTACACCTTC; CDR3 protein: CASSSADLTGNYGYTF
V gene: TRBV9; clone size: .; D gene: .; J gene: TRBJ2-3; CDR3 DNA: TGTGCCAGCAGCGTAGATGTTACGCAGTATTTT; CDR3 protein: CASSVDVTQYF
V gene: TRBV5-8; clone size: .; D gene: .; J gene: TRBJ1-2; CDR3 DNA: TGTGCCAGCAGCCCCAGGGCGTCCTATGGCTACACCTTC; CDR3 protein: CASSPRASYGYTF
V gene: TRBV11-2; clone size: .; D gene: .; J gene: TRBJ1-3; CDR3 DNA: TGTGCCAGCAGCTTGGGGGGATCTGGAAACACCATATATTTT; CDR3 protein: CASSLGGSGNTIYF
V gene: TRBV11-2; clone size: .; D gene: .; J gene: TRBJ1-1; CDR3 DNA: TGTGCCAGCAGCTTAGGGCTTCGGGGACGACCTAACACTGAAGCTTTCTTT; CDR3 protein: CASSLGLRGRPNTEAFF
V gene: TRBV5-1; clone size: .; D gene: .; J gene: TRBJ1-2; CDR3 DNA: TGCGCCAGCAGCCCGGTGACGGGATCTAACTATGGCTACACCTTC; CDR3 protein: CASSPVTGSNYGYTF
V gene: TRBV2; clone size: .; D gene: TRBD1; J gene: TRBJ1-1; CDR3 DNA: TGTGCCAGCACGGGACAGGGGAACACTGAAGCTTTCTTT; CDR3 protein: CASTGQGNTEAFF
V gene: TRBV18; clone size: .; D gene: TRBD2; J gene: TRBJ2-7; CDR3 DNA: TGTGCCAGCTCACTTGGGACTACCTACGAGCAGTACTTC; CDR3 protein: CASSLGTTYEQYF
V gene: TRBV28; clone size: once; D gene: TRBD1; J gene: TRBJ2-2; CDR3 DNA: TGTGCCAGCAGTTCGGGACAGCTAAACACCGGGGAGCTGTTTTTT; CDR3 protein: CASSSGQLNTGELFF
V gene: TRBV9; clone size: .; D gene: .; J gene: TRBJ1-1; CDR3 DNA: TGTGCCAGCAGTGGCGGGGACTCTGAAGCTTTCTTT; CDR3 protein: CASSGGDSEAFF
V gene: TRBV28; clone size: once; D gene: TRBD2; J gene: TRBJ2-1; CDR3 DNA: TGTGCCAGCAGAACACCTAAACTAGCGGGAGTCTTCAATGAGCAGTTCTTC; CDR3 protein: CASRTPKLAGVFNEQFF
V gene: TRBV5-1; clone size: .; D gene: TRBD1; J gene: TRBJ2-1; CDR3 DNA: TGCGCCAGCAGCCGGACAGGACAGACGTCTACAAATGAGCAGTTCTTC; CDR3 protein: CASSRTGQTSTNEQFF
V gene: TRBV5-1; clone size: .; D gene: .; J gene: TRBJ2-1; CDR3 DNA: TGCGCCAGCAGCTTGGACGGCGGTCGAGACAATGAGCAGTTCTTC; CDR3 protein: CASSLDGGRDNEQFF
V gene: TRBV28; clone size: .; D gene: TRBD2; J gene: TRBJ2-5; CDR3 DNA: TGTGCCAGCAAACCAGGGACTAGCGGGATAGAGATCCAGTACTTC; CDR3 protein: CASKPGTSGIEIQYF
V gene: TRBV7-9; clone size: .; D gene: .; J gene: TRBJ2-1; CDR3 DNA: TGTGCCAGCAGTCCCACGTGGAGCTCCTACAATGAGCAGTTCTTC; CDR3 protein: CASSPTWSSYNEQFF
V gene: TRBV11-2; clone size: .; D gene: .; J gene: TRBJ2-7; CDR3 DNA: TGTGCCAGCAGCTCAACTAGAGGTTCCTACGAGCAGTACTTC; CDR3 protein: CASSSTRGSYEQYF
V gene: TRBV7-9; clone size: .; D gene: .; J gene: TRBJ2-2; CDR3 DNA: TGTGCCAGCAGCCCAGGGTCCTCTACCGCGAACACCGGGGAGCTGTTTTTT; CDR3 protein: CASSPGSSTANTGELFF
V gene: TRBV14; clone size: .; D gene: .; J gene: TRBJ2-2; CDR3 DNA: TGTGCCAGCAGCCAACCCACCGGGGAGCTGTTTTTT; CDR3 protein: CASSQPTGELFF
V gene: TRBV9; clone size: few; D gene: .; J gene: TRBJ2-7; CDR3 DNA: TGTGCCAGCAGCGCCCTCTACGAGCAGTACTTC; CDR3 protein: CASSALYEQYF
V gene: TRBV14; clone size: .; D gene: TRBD1; J gene: TRBJ2-2; CDR3 DNA: TGTGCCAGCAGCCAAGACAGGGGGTCCTCCGGGGAGCTGTTTTTT; CDR3 protein: CASSQDRGSSGELFF
V gene: TRBV7-7; clone size: .; D gene: .; J gene: TRBJ2-5; CDR3 DNA: TGTGCTAGCAGTTCCCAGGTGCAAGAGACCCAGTACTTC; CDR3 protein: CASSSQVQETQYF
V gene: TRBV6-5; clone size: .; D gene: .; J gene: TRBJ2-7; CDR3 DNA: TGTGCCAGCAGCCTCGGACATCACTACGAGCAGTACTTC; CDR3 protein: CASSLGHHYEQYF
V gene: TRBV14; clone size: .; D gene: .; J gene: TRBJ2-7; CDR3 DNA: TGTGCCAGCAGCAAGACAGCAACAACCTACGAGCAGTACTTC; CDR3 protein: CASSKTATTYEQYF